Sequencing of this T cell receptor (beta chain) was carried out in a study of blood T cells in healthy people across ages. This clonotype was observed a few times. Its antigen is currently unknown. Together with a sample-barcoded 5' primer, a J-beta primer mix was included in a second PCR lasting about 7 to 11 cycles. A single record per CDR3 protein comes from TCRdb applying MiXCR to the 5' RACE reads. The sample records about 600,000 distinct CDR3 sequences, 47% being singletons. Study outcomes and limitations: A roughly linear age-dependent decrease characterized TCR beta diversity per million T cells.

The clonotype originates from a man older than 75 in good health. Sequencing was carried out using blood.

CDR3 in amino acids: CASNESPGLGHNEQFF. CDR3 DNA: TGTGCCAGCAACGAATCGCCGGGACTAGGCCACAATGAGCAGTTCTTC. The chain employs TRBV7-2 and TRBJ2-1, with 8 bases that match TRBD2. V was clipped by 7 bases and J by 5 bases; unmatched bases: 13. CDR3 length: 16 amino acids. The germline V gene encodes CDR1 SGHTA and CDR2 FQGNSA.